This is a list of T cell receptor beta chains from one sample in a study of T-cell memory formation after mild COVID-19. TCRdb processed the 5' RACE reads anew with MiXCR; each CDR3 protein has one entry. This table holds approximately 500,000 distinct CDR3 sequences, around a quarter found once. Sequences were obtained from PBMCs or a T cell subset sorted from them (not recorded which). Receptors were obtained from an adult woman who had mild COVID-19 (a few samples of this study predate the infection). Cell type and time point are not known. The CDR3 runs from the conserved cysteine through the conserved F or W. D genes are given only for firm matches. Rows may omit the clone size; those that give it use once, few, many or a size class.

>TRBV7-8|NA|TRBJ2-5|few
TGTGCCAGCAGCCGACGGGGGATTGGAGAGACCCAGTACTTC
CASSRRGIGETQYF
>TRBV6-1|NA|TRBJ1-5|many
TGTGCCAGCAGGCCGTACACAGGGAATCAGCCCCAGCATTTT
CASRPYTGNQPQHF
>TRBV20-1|NA|TRBJ2-7|NA
TGCAGTGCTAGAGTTCCTGAAACCTACGAGCAGTACTTC
CSARVPETYEQYF
>TRBV20-1|TRBD1|TRBJ1-2|few
TGCAGTGCCCAGGGACAGGGGGCGTACTATGGCTACACCTTC
CSAQGQGAYYGYTF
>TRBV19|NA|TRBJ2-7|few
TGTGCCAGTAGTATTGAGTGGAGGTCTAGGCAGTACTTC
CASSIEWRSRQYF
>TRBV9|NA|TRBJ2-3|few
TGTGCCAGCAGCCTTTCAGAAGGCAGGGGCACAGATACGCAGTATTTT
CASSLSEGRGTDTQYF
>TRBV20-1|NA|TRBJ1-2|NA
TGCAGTGCTAGTGACCCCCCTGGCTACACCTTC
CSASDPPGYTF
>TRBV4-1|TRBD2|TRBJ2-7|few
TGCGCCAGCAGCCCCCTCCCGGGACTACCCAAGGGGAGTGCGTACGAGCAGTACTTC
CASSPLPGLPKGSAYEQYF
>TRBV12-3/TRBV12-4|NA|TRBJ2-5|few
TGTGCCAGCGGCACACCCTGGGTGGAAGAGACCCAGTACTTC
CASGTPWVEETQYF
>TRBV5-5|NA|TRBJ2-7|NA
TGTGCCAGCAGCTCTGGCCCCGGGGGCCCCTACGAGCAGTACTTC
CASSSGPGGPYEQYF
>TRBV20-1|NA|TRBJ1-6|many
TGCAGTGCTAGAGATGGGGGGGCAGCCACTAATTCACCCCTCCACTTT
CSARDGGAATNSPLHF
>TRBV5-1|NA|TRBJ2-7|few
TGCGCCAGCAGCTTGGAACAGAACTACGAGCAGTACTTC
CASSLEQNYEQYF
>TRBV7-6|NA|TRBJ2-7|few
TGTGCCAGCAGCCCCACCCCCGACAGGACCTACGAGCAGTACTTC
CASSPTPDRTYEQYF
>TRBV18|TRBD1|TRBJ2-7|NA
TGTGCCAGCTCAATGGGGACAGGGGGCTTCAACGAGCAGTACTTC
CASSMGTGGFNEQYF
>TRBV4-3|NA|TRBJ2-3|few
TGCGCCAGCAGCCCCTGGTTGGGGGTTACGCAGTATTTT
CASSPWLGVTQYF
>TRBV5-1|NA|TRBJ1-1|NA
TGCGCCAGCAGCTTGATAGGTGCGAACACTGAAGCTTTCTTT
CASSLIGANTEAFF
>TRBV11-2|TRBD1|TRBJ2-1|few
TGTGCCAGCAGCTTAGGGGACAGGGTCCACAATGAGCAGTTCTTC
CASSLGDRVHNEQFF
>TRBV7-9|NA|TRBJ2-2|few
TGTGCCAGCAGCTCTCACACCGGGGAGCTGTTTTTT
CASSSHTGELFF
>TRBV28|TRBD2|TRBJ2-3|NA
TGTGCCAGCAGTTCCGGGACTAGCGGGAGTTATTATGATACGCAGTATTTT
CASSSGTSGSYYDTQYF
>TRBV7-9|NA|TRBJ1-5|NA
TGTGCCAGCAAAGCGGGGCAGGCTCGGGGGCAGCCCCAGCATTTT
CASKAGQARGQPQHF
>TRBV27|TRBD2|TRBJ2-7|NA
TGTGCCAGCAGTTCAAGACTAGCGGGAGGGTACTACGAGCAGTACTTC
CASSSRLAGGYYEQYF
>TRBV7-9|NA|TRBJ2-7|few
TGTGCCAGCACAGCCAGGTTCGCGGTGGGATCCTCCTACGAGCAGTACTTC
CASTARFAVGSSYEQYF
>TRBV6-6|NA|TRBJ1-5|NA
TGTGCCAGCAGTCAGATGTCGGGGAGCAATCAGCCCCAGCATTTT
CASSQMSGSNQPQHF
>TRBV5-1|NA|TRBJ2-7|few
TGCGCCAGCAGCCTTCTCCGGGACTACGAGCAGTACTTC
CASSLLRDYEQYF
>TRBV2|NA|TRBJ1-1|NA
TGTGCCAGCAGCGATACAGGGCTGGGGAACACTGAAGCTTTCTTT
CASSDTGLGNTEAFF
>TRBV7-9|TRBD1|TRBJ1-5|NA
TGTGCCAGCAGCCCGGACAGGGTCGGTCAGCCCCAGCATTTT
CASSPDRVGQPQHF
>TRBV6-2/TRBV6-3|NA|TRBJ1-4|NA
TGTGCCAGCAGTTATTCCCTGGATTCTAATGAAAAACTGTTTTTT
CASSYSLDSNEKLFF
>TRBV20-1|NA|TRBJ2-4|NA
TGCAGTGCTAGGTCTGGTGCGAGCGCCCAAGGGATTCAGTACTTC
CSARSGASAQGIQYF
>TRBV10-3|NA|TRBJ1-1|few
TGTGCCATCAGTGAGTCGAGTTTAGGGGAAGCTTTCTTT
CAISESSLGEAFF
>TRBV5-1|NA|TRBJ1-4|NA
TGCGCCAGCAGCGAAGCCGCCGGGACCCATGCAACTAATGAAAAACTGTTTTTT
CASSEAAGTHATNEKLFF
>TRBV29-1|TRBD1|TRBJ2-7|NA
TGCAGCGTTGAACAGGACAGGGGCTACGAGCAGTACTTC
CSVEQDRGYEQYF
>TRBV5-1|NA|TRBJ1-1|few
TGCGCCAGCAGCTTGGTTCAGGGAGTAGGTGAAGCTTTCTTT
CASSLVQGVGEAFF
>TRBV2|NA|TRBJ1-1|many
TGTGCCAGCAGTACAGGTGGGAACACTGAAGCTTTCTTT
CASSTGGNTEAFF
>TRBV7-6|TRBD1|TRBJ2-1|NA
TGTGCCAGCAGCTTTAACAGGGGTTCCTACAATGAGCAGTTCTTC
CASSFNRGSYNEQFF
>TRBV7-9|NA|TRBJ2-2|NA
TGTGCCAGCAGCCCCCCATATAGCGGGGAGCTGTTTTTT
CASSPPYSGELFF
>TRBV18|TRBD2|TRBJ2-1|NA
TGTGCCAGCTCACCGCGGGGGGAACGCAATGAGCAGTTCTTC
CASSPRGERNEQFF
>TRBV5-6|TRBD1|TRBJ2-7|few
TGTGCCAGCAGCTTGGCTGTGACAGGGGGCTACGAGCAGTACTTC
CASSLAVTGGYEQYF
>TRBV7-9|TRBD2|TRBJ2-5|NA
TGTGCCAGCAGCTTAGGAGGGACTAGCGGATCCCAAGAGACCCAGTACTTC
CASSLGGTSGSQETQYF
>TRBV7-7|TRBD2|TRBJ2-1|few
TGTGCTAGCAGCCTTTCCAGCGGGAAGGAGCAGTTCTTC
CASSLSSGKEQFF
>TRBV30|NA|TRBJ2-2|NA
TGTGCCTGGAGTGGGGGCGGAGAGAACACCGGGGAGCTGTTTTTT
CAWSGGGENTGELFF
>TRBV7-2|NA|TRBJ1-1|NA
TGTGCCAGCAGCGCGGACCCCGCCGCTGAAGCTTTCTTT
CASSADPAAEAFF
>TRBV9|TRBD2|TRBJ2-1|NA
TGTGCCAGCAGCGTCGCGTCCTGGGCGGGAGGAGGCAATGAGCAGTTCTTC
CASSVASWAGGGNEQFF
>TRBV13|TRBD1|TRBJ2-2|few
TGTGCCAGCAGCCGAACAGGGGACACCGGGGAGCTGTTTTTT
CASSRTGDTGELFF
>TRBV29-1|TRBD1|TRBJ1-1|NA
TGCAGCGTCGGGACAGGGTTCGCCACTGAAGCTTTCTTT
CSVGTGFATEAFF
>TRBV13|NA|TRBJ2-2|few
TGTGCCAGCAGCTTACTTGGGGAGCTGTTTTTT
CASSLLGELFF